These T cell receptor beta chains were read from a single sample in a study of cytotoxic CD8 clonotypes in ibrutinib-treated CLL. The data were produced by immunoSEQ multiplex PCR, yet TCRdb's version contains in-frame clones alone and is incomplete. The sample has about 140,000 clones, 85% to 95% seen once; the top ten hold about a tenth. The sequenced sample was PBMCs, obtained after 12 months of ibrutinib treatment. The source of these receptors is a human donor with chronic lymphocytic leukemia. CDR3s include the opening cysteine and the closing phenylalanine or tryptophan. The D gene is left open where the match is weak. Size is omitted from some rows. Given values are once, few, many or a class for expanded clones.

TRBD1,TRBV5-4,.,TRBJ1-1,TGTGCCAGCAGCGTCGACAGGGGGAACACTGAAGCTTTCTTT,CASSVDRGNTEAFF
.,TRBV19,.,TRBJ2-7,TGTGCCAGTAGTATATGGTCCGGGGCCGGCTACGAGCAGTACTTC,CASSIWSGAGYEQYF
.,TRBV28,once,TRBJ1-2,TGTGCCAGCAGTTTAGACAACAGGGCTGGCTACACCTTC,CASSLDNRAGYTF
.,TRBV19,.,TRBJ2-2,TGTGCCAGTAGGAACAGCCTGAACACCGGGGAGCTGTTTTTT,CASRNSLNTGELFF
TRBD2,TRBV13,.,TRBJ2-7,TGTGCCAGCAGCTTAGGCCTAGCGGGAGATACCGAGCAGTACTTC,CASSLGLAGDTEQYF
.,TRBV7-9,.,TRBJ2-3,TGTGCCAGCAGCTTAGCAGGGAGTGATACGCAGTATTTT,CASSLAGSDTQYF
.,TRBV11-2,.,TRBJ2-7,TGTGCCAGCAGCTTAGGACAGGCCATCGAGCAGTACTTC,CASSLGQAIEQYF
TRBD1,TRBV6-5,.,TRBJ2-7,TGTGCCAGCCGGCCGGGACAGGGGGCCGCCGAGCAGTACTTC,CASRPGQGAAEQYF
TRBD2,TRBV6-5,.,TRBJ2-3,TGTGCCACCAAGACCCCGGGACTAGTGGGTACGCAGTATTTT,CATKTPGLVGTQYF
TRBD1,TRBV28,.,TRBJ2-7,TGTGCCAGCAGTCCTACGACAGGGGTCCTCTACTTTTACGAGCAGTACTTC,CASSPTTGVLYFYEQYF
TRBD2,TRBV11-1,.,TRBJ2-7,TGTGCCAGCAGCGGGCCCGCCGGGACTAGTTACGAGCAGTACTTC,CASSGPAGTSYEQYF
.,TRBV7-2,.,TRBJ1-5,TGTGCCAGCAGCCCGGGGACAAATCAGCCCCAGCATTTT,CASSPGTNQPQHF
.,TRBV4-3,.,TRBJ2-7,TGCGCCAGCAGCCCAAGGAAGACCTCTTACGAGCAGTACTTC,CASSPRKTSYEQYF
.,TRBV5-5,.,TRBJ1-2,TGTGCCAGCAGCCTCGGGTCTAACTATGGCTACACCTTC,CASSLGSNYGYTF
TRBD2,TRBV19,.,TRBJ2-7,TGTGCCAGTAGTTATAGCGGGAGGGACTACGAGCAGTACTTC,CASSYSGRDYEQYF
TRBD1,TRBV7-2,.,TRBJ1-1,TGTGCCAGCAGCTCGACAGGGTCCACTGAAGCTTTCTTT,CASSSTGSTEAFF
.,TRBV7-2,.,TRBJ1-1,TGTGCCAGCAGCTTCAGGCAGGGGAACACTGAAGCTTTCTTT,CASSFRQGNTEAFF
TRBD2,TRBV7-3,.,TRBJ2-1,TGTGCCAGCAGTTCGGGACTAGCGGGGCAAAGTGAGCAGTTCTTC,CASSSGLAGQSEQFF
TRBD1,TRBV2,.,TRBJ2-1,TGTGCCAGCAGTCATGGACAGGGCCGTAATGAGCAGTTCTTC,CASSHGQGRNEQFF
.,TRBV7-2,.,TRBJ2-2,TGTGCCAGCAGCCACGGTCAGAACACCGGGGAGCTGTTTTTT,CASSHGQNTGELFF
TRBD1,TRBV6-5,.,TRBJ1-1,TGTGCCAGCAGTTCAGGACAGGGGCGAAACACTGAAGCTTTCTTT,CASSSGQGRNTEAFF
TRBD1,TRBV15,.,TRBJ1-1,TGTGCCACCAGCAGAGATTGGCAGGGGGCGACTGAAGCTTTCTTT,CATSRDWQGATEAFF
.,TRBV2,.,TRBJ1-3,TGTGCCAGCAGCCCGAGGGGACCTGGAAACACCATATATTTT,CASSPRGPGNTIYF
TRBD2,TRBV7-2,.,TRBJ2-7,TGTGCCAGCAGCACGGGAGGGGGAGCCTACGAGCAGTACTTC,CASSTGGGAYEQYF
.,TRBV21-1,.,TRBJ1-5,TGTGCCAGCAGCCCCTCGGCAGCTGAGGATCAGCCCCAGCATTTT,CASSPSAAEDQPQHF
TRBD2,TRBV6-5,.,TRBJ2-5,TGTGCCAGCAGTTACGGCCTAGCGGTTCAAGAGACCCAGTACTTC,CASSYGLAVQETQYF
.,TRBV10-2,few,TRBJ1-3,TGCGCCGGTACAGAGGGAGGTGGAGGAAACACCATATATTTT,CAGTEGGGGNTIYF
TRBD2,TRBV11-2,.,TRBJ2-5,TGTGCCAGCAGCGCCCGGGAGGAGGGGAGGGAGACCCAGTACTTC,CASSAREEGRETQYF
.,TRBV9,.,TRBJ2-1,TGTGCCAGCAGCTTGAACTCGGGCAATGAGCAGTTCTTC,CASSLNSGNEQFF
.,TRBV4-3,.,TRBJ1-1,TGCGCCAGCAGCCAAGGGCTTTGGTTTACTGAAGCTTTCTTT,CASSQGLWFTEAFF
.,TRBV2,few,TRBJ1-5,TGTGCCAGCAGTGTGGCGGCCGGAGGCAATCAGCCCCAGCATTTT,CASSVAAGGNQPQHF
TRBD2,TRBV7-9,.,TRBJ2-4,TGTGCCAGCAGCCTAGGGGGGACTAGCATGAACATTCAGTACTTC,CASSLGGTSMNIQYF
TRBD1,TRBV6-5,.,TRBJ1-1,TGTGCCAGCAGTTTTTCAGGGGGTGACACTGAAGCTTTCTTT,CASSFSGGDTEAFF
.,TRBV9,few,TRBJ2-3,TGTGCCAGCAGCGTAACTAGCAGTAGCACAGATACGCAGTATTTT,CASSVTSSSTDTQYF
.,TRBV10-3,.,TRBJ2-1,TGTGCCATCGCTGAAAGGGCCGTGGAGCAGTTCTTC,CAIAERAVEQFF
.,TRBV7-3,.,TRBJ2-2,TGTGCCAGCAGCTTAATGGGGTCGGGCACCGGGGAGCTGTTTTTT,CASSLMGSGTGELFF
.,TRBV29-1,.,TRBJ1-2,TGCAGCGGGACAGACGATTCCTATGGCTACACCTTC,CSGTDDSYGYTF
.,TRBV5-4,.,TRBJ2-2,TGTGCCAGCAGGCATCAGGAGAACACCGGGGAGCTGTTTTTT,CASRHQENTGELFF
.,TRBV27,.,TRBJ2-7,TGTGCCAGCAGTTTATCAGTAAGCTACGAGCAGTACTTC,CASSLSVSYEQYF
TRBD1,TRBV19,once,TRBJ2-5,TGTGCCAGTACTACGGGACAGGGGCAAGAGACCCAGTACTTC,CASTTGQGQETQYF
.,TRBV7-3,.,TRBJ2-7,TGTGCCAGCAGCCTCCGACAAAACTCCGAGCAGTACTTC,CASSLRQNSEQYF
TRBD1,TRBV27,.,TRBJ2-6,TGTGCCAGCAGTTTATTGAGGACAGGGGACTCTGGGGCCAACGTCCTGACTTTC,CASSLLRTGDSGANVLTF
.,TRBV30,.,TRBJ1-2,TGTGCCTGGGACAACACTGGACGGTCCGGCTATGGCTACACCTTC,CAWDNTGRSGYGYTF
.,TRBV7-9,once,TRBJ1-1,TGTGCCAGCAGCTTAGGGGGGCCCGGGAACACTGAAGCTTTCTTT,CASSLGGPGNTEAFF
.,TRBV9,few,TRBJ1-2,TGTGCCAGCAGCGTAAGGAGAAGGTATGGCTACACCTTC,CASSVRRRYGYTF